Detailed here is one T cell receptor beta chain. The sample originates from a study of shared clonotypes between healthy human individuals. Study overall: Two women and a few men aged 18 to 49 made up the donors.

The assay ran at deep level. Unsorted PBMCs provided DNA that was sequenced on ten immunoSEQ deep assay plates. The assay was immunoSEQ multiplex PCR, and TCRdb's table has in-frame clones only and misses some. The sample records about 490,000 clones, over 65% being singletons. The unsorted samples had tens of millions of PBMCs used for genomic DNA. The V gene's germline CDR1 is SGHNT and CDR2 YYREEE (reference sequence). V shed 1 base and J shed 7 bases, with 9 bases lying between them. CDR3 length: 12 residues. This sequence joins TRBV5-4 and TRBJ2-7; D uncertain. The receptor was isolated from a woman between 35 and 50 years old in good health. Some clones in this sample may be carry-over from other donors' samples. The sample taken for sequencing was PBMCs. CDR3 region: CASSLRFREQYF. The CDR3 DNA follows: TGTGCCAGCAGCTTGCGCTTCCGGGAGCAGTACTTC.